These 15 T cell receptor beta chains were all obtained from the same sample, sequenced in a study of response to subunit inactivated influenza vaccine. Via MiXCR, TCRdb re-called the RT-PCR reads, giving one row per CDR3 protein. The sample has about 520,000 distinct CDR3 sequences, 7.2% seen once; the top ten hold 10% to 15%. The sample was PBMCs from blood, taken around 2 years after vaccination. The receptors shown here come from a man between 50 and 75 years old who received an inactivated influenza vaccine.

This clonotype was found a few times. The CDR3 sequence: CADSQVAADTQYF. CDR3 in DNA: TGTGCCGATAGCCAGGTTGCCGCGGATACGCAGTATTTT. The chain combines TRBV7-2 with TRBJ2-3; D ambiguous. The germline V and J ends were trimmed by 11 bases and 6 bases, with 18 bases remaining between them. Germline loops: CDR1 SGHTA, CDR2 FQGNSA. The length of the CDR3 is 13 residues.

The V call is TRBV10-1, the J call TRBJ1-6, with D maybe TRBD1 (6 bases). The CDR3 has 17 residues. The germline V and J ends were trimmed by 2 bases and 7 bases, with 18 bases remaining between them. In germline, CDR1 is WNHNN, CDR2 SYGVQD (reference sequence). The CDR3 coding sequence is TGCGCCAGCAGTGAGGACGCCGGGGCAGGGGACAATTCACCCCTCCACTTT. Translation: CASSEDAGAGDNSPLHF.

This clonotype was found many times. The chain couples TRBV29-1 to TRBJ2-7; unclear D gene. Trimming cost V 4 bases and J 0 bases, with 10 bases left between them. Germline loops: CDR1 SQVTM, CDR2 ANQGSEA. This CDR3 is 13 amino acids long. This CDR3 is CSVGRPGSYEQYF. CDR3 DNA: TGCAGCGTTGGTCGACCAGGCTCCTACGAGCAGTACTTC.

This sequence joins TRBV20-1 and TRBJ2-5; TRBD1 agrees at 7 bases. This CDR3 is 15 amino acids long. The V segment lost 5 bases and the J segment 0 bases; nucleotides outside the gene matches: 9. Per germline, CDR1 DFQATT and CDR2 SNEGSKA (reference sequence). The CDR3 DNA follows: TGCAGTGCTGGGTTACAGGGGACCTACCAAGAGACCCAGTACTTC. It yields the protein CSAGLQGTYQETQYF.

This clonotype has at least ten counts. This chain links TRBV3-1 with TRBJ1-1, with 10 nucleotides matching TRBD1. CDR1 is LGHDT, CDR2 YNNKEL, per germline (reference sequence). There are 14 residues in the CDR3. V lost 4 bases and J lost 5; bases outside the gene matches: 4. CDR3 nucleotide sequence: TGTGCCAGCAGCCCAGGACAGGGGGTTACTGAAGCTTTCTTT. This translates into CASSPGQGVTEAFF.

The chain carries TRBV9 and TRBJ2-5; TRBD2 might be the D (5 bases). The CDR3 has 16 amino acids. Germline V CDR1 and CDR2: SGDLS, YYNGEE. V lost 1 base and J 4 bases, leaving 17 bases between the germline ends. The CDR3 is CASSVSVGLAGETQYF. The DNA for the CDR3 is TGTGCCAGCAGCGTAAGTGTAGGTCTAGCAGGAGAGACCCAGTACTTC.

This clonotype has at least ten counts. The chain recombines TRBV20-1 with TRBJ2-1; 10 positions match TRBD2. Germline V gives CDR1 DFQATT, CDR2 SNEGSKA (reference sequence). The CDR3 spans 15 residues. Germline trimming cut 2 bases from V and 0 bases from J; bases unmatched to any gene: 1. CDR3 in amino acids: CSARSSGSSYNEQFF. The CDR3 DNA reads as TGCAGTGCTAGATCTAGCGGGAGCTCCTACAATGAGCAGTTCTTC.

This clonotype was seen repeatedly, ten times or more. The chain has TRBV30 and TRBJ2-1, with 7 bases lining up with TRBD2. The CDR3 covers 14 residues. V was clipped by 3 bases and J by 5 bases; unmatched bases: 7. Germline lookup yields CDR1 GTSNPN and CDR2 SVGIG (reference sequence). In nucleotides, the CDR3 is TGTGCCTGGAGCCCGGGACTACCGAACAATGAGCAGTTCTTC. Amino acids: CAWSPGLPNNEQFF.

This clonotype was recorded at least ten times. The chain carries TRBV20-1 and TRBJ2-7; TRBD2 agrees at 11 bases. The CDR3 loop spans 15 amino acids. From germline, CDR1 is DFQATT and CDR2 SNEGSKA (reference sequence). V shed 3 bases, J shed 3 bases, and the junction held 7 bases outside the gene matches. CDR3 nucleotides: TGCAGTGCTAGTAGGGGACTAGCGGAGCTCTACGAGCAGTACTTC. Translating gives CSASRGLAELYEQYF.

This clonotype was seen ten or more times. The chain is built from TRBV6-2 or TRBV6-3 and TRBJ2-3; D possibly corresponds to TRBD2 (5 bases). Trimming left V 2 bases short and J 14 bases short, with 17 bases between. Per germline, CDR1 MNHEY and CDR2 SVGEGT. This CDR3 comprises 13 residues. As DNA, the CDR3 is TGTGCCAGCAGTTACGGGAGTCCAAACCTCGGGTATTTT. Amino acids: CASSYGSPNLGYF.

On this clonotype itself: A read error is possible here, since a much larger clone lies one base away. The rearrangement uses TRBV4-3 and TRBJ2-3; possible D gene TRBD2, 6 bases. Germline assignment: CDR1 LGHNA and CDR2 YSLEER. The CDR3 contains 14 residues. The CDR3 loop is CARSQDQFLAPLTF. In nucleotides, the CDR3 is TGCGCCCGCAGCCAAGATCAGTTCCTAGCGCCCCTTACTTTT.

The table lists this clonotype with many counts. The V and J genes are TRBV20-1 and TRBJ2-1; TRBD2 aligns across 13 bases. With 3 bases clipped from V and 0 bases from J, the junction kept 5 bases outside the gene matches. The CDR3 covers 17 residues. Germline assignment: CDR1 DFQATT and CDR2 SNEGSKA (reference sequence). CDR3 protein: CSASATSGGDSYNEQFF. The CDR3 DNA reads TGCAGTGCTAGCGCTACTAGCGGGGGGGACTCCTACAATGAGCAGTTCTTC.

This chain links TRBV29-1 with TRBJ1-2, with D maybe TRBD1 (5 bases). Looked up from germline, CDR1 is SQVTM and CDR2 is ANQGSEA. The germline V and J ends were trimmed by 7 bases and 12 bases, with 21 bases remaining between them. The CDR3 contains 12 residues. DNA of the CDR3: TGCAGCGCGGGAATCTTGGACATCCCCCACACCTTC. Its translation: CSAGILDIPHTF.

J is TRBJ2-7 and V is TRBV4-1; D perhaps matches TRBD1 (5 bases). Germline V gene lookup returns CDR1 MGHRA and CDR2 YSYEKL. Between the trimmed V and J ends, which lost 0 bases and 6 bases, there was a span of 12 bases. The CDR3 runs 14 residues. CDR3 in amino acids: CASSQDSQAPEQYF. The CDR3 coding sequence is TGCGCCAGCAGCCAAGATTCACAGGCTCCCGAGCAGTACTTC.

The table lists this clonotype with a few counts. The chain couples TRBV5-5 to TRBJ1-2, with a weak D call TRBD1 (6 bases). Germline lookup yields CDR1 SGHKS and CDR2 YYEKEE (reference sequence). V lost 4 bases to trimming and J lost 6 bases, with 16 bases between them. The CDR3 length is 14 residues. The CDR3 sequence is CASSGGPRENGYTF. The DNA of the CDR3 is TGTGCCAGCAGCGGGGGCCCCCGGGAGAATGGCTACACCTTC.